The T cell receptor (beta chain) under discussion was sequenced for a study of radiotherapy plus CTLA-4 blockade in lung cancer. Assay: immunoSEQ multiplex PCR; the TCRdb copy retains only in-frame clones and omits some. Of around 110,000 clones listed, more than 70% are singletons. Sample: peripheral blood, taken from a patient treated with radiotherapy plus ipilimumab. This TCR came from a human donor with non-small cell lung cancer that progressed on radiotherapy plus ipilimumab. Some clones in this sample may be carry-over from other donors' samples.

The chain's CDR3 is CSVHTDRYSEAFF. As DNA, the CDR3 is TGCAGCGTTCATACGGACAGGTACTCTGAAGCTTTCTTT. The chain recombines TRBV29-1 with TRBJ1-1; 7 bases match TRBD1. Trimming took 5 bases from V and 6 from J; bases not matched to a gene: 9. The CDR3 length is 13 residues. Germline CDR1 and CDR2: SQVTM and ANQGSEA.